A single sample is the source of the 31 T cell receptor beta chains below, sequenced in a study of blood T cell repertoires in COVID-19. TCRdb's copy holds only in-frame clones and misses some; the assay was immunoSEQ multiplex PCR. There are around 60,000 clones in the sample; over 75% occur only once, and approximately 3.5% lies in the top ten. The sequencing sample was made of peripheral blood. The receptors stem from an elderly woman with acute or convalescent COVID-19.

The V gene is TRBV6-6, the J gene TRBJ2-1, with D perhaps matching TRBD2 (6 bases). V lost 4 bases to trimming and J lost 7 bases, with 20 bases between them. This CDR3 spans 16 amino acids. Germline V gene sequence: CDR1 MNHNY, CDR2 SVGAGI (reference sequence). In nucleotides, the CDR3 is TGTGCCAGCAGTTTCTCATCCCGCGGGACTCGAAATGAGCAGTTCTTC. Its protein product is CASSFSSRGTRNEQFF.

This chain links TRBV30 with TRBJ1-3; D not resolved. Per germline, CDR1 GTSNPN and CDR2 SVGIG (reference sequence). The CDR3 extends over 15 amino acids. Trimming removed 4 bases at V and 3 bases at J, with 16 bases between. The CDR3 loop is CAWTLPQAGGNTIYF. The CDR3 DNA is TGTGCCTGGACCCTCCCGCAGGCGGGTGGAAACACCATATATTTT.

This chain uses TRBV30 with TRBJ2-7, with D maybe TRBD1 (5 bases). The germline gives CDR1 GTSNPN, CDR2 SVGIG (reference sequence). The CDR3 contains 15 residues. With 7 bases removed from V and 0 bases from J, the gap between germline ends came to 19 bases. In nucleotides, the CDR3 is TGTGCCTACCTTTCCGGACACCTGACCTCCTACGAGCAGTACTTC. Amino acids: CAYLSGHLTSYEQYF. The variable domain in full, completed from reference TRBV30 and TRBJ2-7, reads SQTIHQWPATLVQPVGSPLSLECTVEGTSNPNLYWYRQAAGRGLQLLFYSVGIGQISSEVPQNLSASRPQDRQFILSSKKLLLSDSGFYLCAYLSGHLTSYEQYFGPGTRLTVT.

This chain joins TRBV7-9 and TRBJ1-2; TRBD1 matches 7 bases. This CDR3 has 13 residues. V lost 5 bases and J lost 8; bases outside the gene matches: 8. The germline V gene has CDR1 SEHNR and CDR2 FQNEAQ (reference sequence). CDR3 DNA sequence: TGTGCCAGCAGCCGACTTCAGGGGGGAGGCTACACCTTC. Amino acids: CASSRLQGGGYTF. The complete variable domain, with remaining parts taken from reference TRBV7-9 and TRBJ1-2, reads DTGVSQNPRHKITKRGQNVTFRCDPISEHNRLYWYRQTLGQGPEFLTYFQNEAQLEKSRLLSDRFSAERPKGSFSTLEIQRTEQGDSAMYLCASSRLQGGGYTFGSGTRLTVV.

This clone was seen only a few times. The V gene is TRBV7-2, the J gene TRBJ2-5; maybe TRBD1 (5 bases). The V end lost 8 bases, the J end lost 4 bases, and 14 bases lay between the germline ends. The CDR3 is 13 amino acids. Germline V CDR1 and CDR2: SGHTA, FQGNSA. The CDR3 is CASGTRVPETQYF. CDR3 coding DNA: TGTGCCAGCGGCACCAGGGTCCCAGAGACCCAGTACTTC.

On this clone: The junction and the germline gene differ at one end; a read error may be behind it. Here the CDR3 DNA reads TGCGCCCGCAGCCAGGGGGGCGTGGGGGGAACCTCCTACGAGCAGTACTTC. Protein sequence: CARSQGGVGGTSYEQYF. The chain uses TRBV5-1 and TRBJ2-7; possible D gene TRBD1, 7 bases. Germline assignment: CDR1 SGHRS and CDR2 YFSETQ. The CDR3 runs 17 residues.

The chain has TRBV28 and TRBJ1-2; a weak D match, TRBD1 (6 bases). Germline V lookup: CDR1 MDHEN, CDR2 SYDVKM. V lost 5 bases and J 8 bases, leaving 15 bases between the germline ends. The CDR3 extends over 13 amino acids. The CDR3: CASSPTGWSGYTF. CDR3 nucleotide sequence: TGTGCCAGCAGTCCGACAGGCTGGTCGGGCTACACCTTC.

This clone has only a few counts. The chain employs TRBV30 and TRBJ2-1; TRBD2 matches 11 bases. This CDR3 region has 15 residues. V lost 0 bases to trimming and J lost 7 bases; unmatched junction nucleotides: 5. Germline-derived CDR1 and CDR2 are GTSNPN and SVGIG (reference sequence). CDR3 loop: CAWSVLAGASNEQFF. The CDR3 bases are TGTGCCTGGAGTGTACTAGCGGGAGCATCAAATGAGCAGTTCTTC.

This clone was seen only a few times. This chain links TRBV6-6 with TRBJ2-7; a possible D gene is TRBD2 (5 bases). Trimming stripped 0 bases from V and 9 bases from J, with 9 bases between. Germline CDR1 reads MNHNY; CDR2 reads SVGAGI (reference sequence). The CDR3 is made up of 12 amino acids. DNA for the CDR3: TGTGCCAGCAGTTACTCGATCAGCGGGCAGTACTTC. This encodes CASSYSISGQYF.

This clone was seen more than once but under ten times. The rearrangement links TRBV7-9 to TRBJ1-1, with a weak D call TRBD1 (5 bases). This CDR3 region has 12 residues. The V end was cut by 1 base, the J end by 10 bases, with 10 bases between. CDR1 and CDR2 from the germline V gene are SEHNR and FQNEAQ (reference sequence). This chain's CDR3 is CASSLEVGGAFF. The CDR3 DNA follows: TGTGCCAGCAGCTTAGAGGTGGGGGGAGCTTTCTTT.

As DNA, the CDR3 is TGTGCCAGCAGCGTACAGGGGGGCACCGGGGAGCTGTTTTTT. It yields the protein CASSVQGGTGELFF. V gene TRBV7-3 combines with J gene TRBJ2-2, with 8 bases lining up with TRBD1. Germline V gene sequence: CDR1 SGHTA, CDR2 FQGTGA. Unmatched junction bases numbered 3, after V lost 5 bases and J lost 4 bases. The CDR3 spans 14 residues.

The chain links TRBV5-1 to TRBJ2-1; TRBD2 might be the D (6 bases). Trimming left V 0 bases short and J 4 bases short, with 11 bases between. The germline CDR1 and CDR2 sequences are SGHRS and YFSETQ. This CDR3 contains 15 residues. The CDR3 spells CASSLGGTDYNEQFF. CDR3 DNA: TGCGCCAGCAGCTTGGGCGGGACCGATTACAATGAGCAGTTCTTC.

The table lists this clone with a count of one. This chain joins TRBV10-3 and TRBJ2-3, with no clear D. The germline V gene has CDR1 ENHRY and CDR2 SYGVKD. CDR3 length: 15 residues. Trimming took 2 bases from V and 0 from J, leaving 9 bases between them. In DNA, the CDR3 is TGTGCCATCAGTGAGGCAGATTCTAGCACAGATACGCAGTATTTT. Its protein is CAISEADSSTDTQYF.

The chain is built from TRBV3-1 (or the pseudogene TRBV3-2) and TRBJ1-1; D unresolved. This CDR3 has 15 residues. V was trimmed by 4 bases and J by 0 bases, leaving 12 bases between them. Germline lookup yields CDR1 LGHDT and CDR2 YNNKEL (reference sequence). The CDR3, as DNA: TGTGCCAGCAGCCGAGCCGGGGTACTGAACACTGAAGCTTTCTTT. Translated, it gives CASSRAGVLNTEAFF.

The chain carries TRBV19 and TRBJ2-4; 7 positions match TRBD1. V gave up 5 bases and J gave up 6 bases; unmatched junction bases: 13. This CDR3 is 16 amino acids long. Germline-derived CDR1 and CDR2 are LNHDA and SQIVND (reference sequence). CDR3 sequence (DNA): TGTGCCAGTAGTCAGAGACAGGGAGCCCTATCAAACATTCAGTACTTC. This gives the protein CASSQRQGALSNIQYF.

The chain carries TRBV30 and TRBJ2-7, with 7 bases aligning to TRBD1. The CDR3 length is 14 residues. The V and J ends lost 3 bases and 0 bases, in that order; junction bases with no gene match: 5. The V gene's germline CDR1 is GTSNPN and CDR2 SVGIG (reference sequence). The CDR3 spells CAWRLTGASYEQYF. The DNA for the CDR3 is TGTGCCTGGAGACTTACAGGGGCCTCCTACGAGCAGTACTTC.

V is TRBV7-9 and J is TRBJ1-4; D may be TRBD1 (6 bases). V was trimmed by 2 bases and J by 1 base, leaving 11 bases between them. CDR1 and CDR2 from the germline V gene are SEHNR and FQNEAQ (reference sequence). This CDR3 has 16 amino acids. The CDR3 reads CASSLPTGGTNEKLFF. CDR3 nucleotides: TGTGCCAGCAGCTTACCGACAGGTGGAACTAATGAAAAACTGTTTTTT.

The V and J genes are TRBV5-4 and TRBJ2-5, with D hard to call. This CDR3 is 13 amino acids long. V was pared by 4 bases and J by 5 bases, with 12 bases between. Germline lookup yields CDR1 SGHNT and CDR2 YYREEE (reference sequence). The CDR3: CASSNPQTETQYF. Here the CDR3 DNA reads TGTGCCAGCAGCAACCCCCAGACTGAGACCCAGTACTTC.

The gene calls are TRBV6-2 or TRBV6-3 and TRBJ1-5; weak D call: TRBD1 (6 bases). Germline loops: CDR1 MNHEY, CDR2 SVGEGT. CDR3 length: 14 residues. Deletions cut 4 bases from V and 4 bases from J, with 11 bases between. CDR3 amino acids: CASSFLTGNQPQHF. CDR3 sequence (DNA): TGTGCCAGCAGTTTCCTCACAGGGAATCAGCCCCAGCATTTT.

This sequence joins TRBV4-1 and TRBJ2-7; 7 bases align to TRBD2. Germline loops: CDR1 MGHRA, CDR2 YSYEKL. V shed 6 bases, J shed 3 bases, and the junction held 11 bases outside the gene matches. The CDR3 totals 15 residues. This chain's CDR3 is CASSLSGEEDYEQYF. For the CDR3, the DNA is TGCGCCAGCAGTCTGAGCGGGGAAGAGGACTACGAGCAGTACTTC.

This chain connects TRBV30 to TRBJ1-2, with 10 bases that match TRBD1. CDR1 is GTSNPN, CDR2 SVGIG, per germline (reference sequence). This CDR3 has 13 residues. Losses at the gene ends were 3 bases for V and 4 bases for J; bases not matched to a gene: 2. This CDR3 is CAWRTGGSYGYTF. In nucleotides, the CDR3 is TGTGCCTGGAGGACAGGGGGCTCCTATGGCTACACCTTC.

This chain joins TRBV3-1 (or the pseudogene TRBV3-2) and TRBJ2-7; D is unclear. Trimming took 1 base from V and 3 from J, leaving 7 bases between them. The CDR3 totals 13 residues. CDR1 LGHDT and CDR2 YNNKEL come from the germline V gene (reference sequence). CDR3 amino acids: CASSQVSGYEQYF. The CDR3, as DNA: TGTGCCAGCAGCCAAGTTTCCGGCTACGAGCAGTACTTC.

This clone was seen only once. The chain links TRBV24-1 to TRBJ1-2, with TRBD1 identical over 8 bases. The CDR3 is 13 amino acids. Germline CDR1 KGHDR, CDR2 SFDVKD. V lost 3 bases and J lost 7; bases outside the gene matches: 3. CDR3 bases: TGTGCCACCAGTGATGGGACAGGAGTTGGCTACACCTTC. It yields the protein CATSDGTGVGYTF.

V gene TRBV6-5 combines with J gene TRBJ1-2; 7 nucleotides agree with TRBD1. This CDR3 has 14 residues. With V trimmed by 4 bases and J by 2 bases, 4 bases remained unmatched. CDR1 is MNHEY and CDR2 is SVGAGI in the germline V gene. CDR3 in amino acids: CASSSGGQNYGYTF. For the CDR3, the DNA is TGTGCCAGCAGTTCAGGGGGACAGAACTATGGCTACACCTTC.

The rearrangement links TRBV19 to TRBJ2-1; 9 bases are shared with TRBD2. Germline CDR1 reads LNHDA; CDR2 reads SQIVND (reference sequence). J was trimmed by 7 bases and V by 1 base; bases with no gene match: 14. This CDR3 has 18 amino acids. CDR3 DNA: TGTGCCAGTAGTATAGCTGGGCGGGGGGGCTCGCTCTGGAATGAGCAGTTCTTC. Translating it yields CASSIAGRGGSLWNEQFF.

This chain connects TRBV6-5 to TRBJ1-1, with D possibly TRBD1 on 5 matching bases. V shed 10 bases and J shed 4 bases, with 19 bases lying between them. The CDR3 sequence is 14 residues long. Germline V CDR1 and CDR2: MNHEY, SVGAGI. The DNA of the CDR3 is TGTGCCACCCTAGCGCTACTCGGGGGCACTGAAGCTTTCTTT. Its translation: CATLALLGGTEAFF.

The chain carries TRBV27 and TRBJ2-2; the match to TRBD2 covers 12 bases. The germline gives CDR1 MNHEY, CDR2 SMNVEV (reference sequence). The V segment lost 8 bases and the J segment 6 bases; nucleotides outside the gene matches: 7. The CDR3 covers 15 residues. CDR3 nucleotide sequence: TGTGCCAGCGGGCTTACTAGCGGGAGGTCCGGGGAGCTGTTTTTT. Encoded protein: CASGLTSGRSGELFF.

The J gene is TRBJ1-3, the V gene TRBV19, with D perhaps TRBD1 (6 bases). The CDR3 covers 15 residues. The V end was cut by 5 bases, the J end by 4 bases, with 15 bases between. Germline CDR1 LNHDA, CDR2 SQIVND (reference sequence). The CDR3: CASSRVGGLGNTIYF. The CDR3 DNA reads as TGTGCCAGTAGTCGTGTTGGGGGCCTGGGAAACACCATATATTTT.

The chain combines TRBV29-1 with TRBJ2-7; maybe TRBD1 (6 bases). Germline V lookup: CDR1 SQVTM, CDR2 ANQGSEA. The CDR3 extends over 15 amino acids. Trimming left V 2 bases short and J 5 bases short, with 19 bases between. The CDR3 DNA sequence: TGCAGCGTTGAAATACCGACAGGCCTACTTAACGAGCAGTACTTC. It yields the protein CSVEIPTGLLNEQYF.

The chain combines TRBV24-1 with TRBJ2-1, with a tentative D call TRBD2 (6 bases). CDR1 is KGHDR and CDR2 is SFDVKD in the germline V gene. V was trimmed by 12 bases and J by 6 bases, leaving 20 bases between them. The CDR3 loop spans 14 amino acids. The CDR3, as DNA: TGTGCCCCCAAACCGGGACTCATTTGCAATGAGCAGTTCTTC. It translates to CAPKPGLICNEQFF.

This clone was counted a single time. The CDR3 here is CASSLTSRVANEQFF. The DNA of the CDR3 is TGTGCCAGCAGCTTAACCTCACGGGTGGCCAATGAGCAGTTCTTC. The genes are TRBV7-2 and TRBJ2-1; D call uncertain. Trimming left V 2 bases short and J 6 bases short, with 14 bases between. This CDR3 region has 15 residues. Germline CDR1 SGHTA, CDR2 FQGNSA.